This T cell receptor (beta chain) comes out of a study of Ad26.COV2.S vaccination and SARS-CoV-2 variants. Measured with immunoSEQ multiplex PCR; TCRdb has only the in-frame clones, and not every one. The sample includes 510,000 or so clones, around nine tenths seen only once; the top ten take roughly 12%. The V end lost 4 bases, the J end lost 4 bases, and 14 bases lay between the germline ends. Germline V gene sequence: CDR1 MNHEY, CDR2 SMNVEV (reference sequence). The CDR3 runs 15 residues. Treatment of the sample: about 20 received Ad26.COV2.S at low or high dose, single or two shots; several received placebo; per-sample allocation not given. Sampling was performed 63 days after the first vaccine or placebo injection. This clone turned up a few times.

The clonotype was recovered from a person between 18 and 65 years old who received the Ad26.COV2.S COVID-19 vaccine or a placebo. Sequencing used peripheral blood, obtained in a trial of Ad26.COV2.S vaccine versus placebo. The chain combines TRBV27 with TRBJ1-5; D gene unclear. As DNA, the CDR3 is TGTGCCAGCAGTTCCGCAGGTATGAGGAATCAGCCCCAGCATTTT. Protein product: CASSSAGMRNQPQHF.